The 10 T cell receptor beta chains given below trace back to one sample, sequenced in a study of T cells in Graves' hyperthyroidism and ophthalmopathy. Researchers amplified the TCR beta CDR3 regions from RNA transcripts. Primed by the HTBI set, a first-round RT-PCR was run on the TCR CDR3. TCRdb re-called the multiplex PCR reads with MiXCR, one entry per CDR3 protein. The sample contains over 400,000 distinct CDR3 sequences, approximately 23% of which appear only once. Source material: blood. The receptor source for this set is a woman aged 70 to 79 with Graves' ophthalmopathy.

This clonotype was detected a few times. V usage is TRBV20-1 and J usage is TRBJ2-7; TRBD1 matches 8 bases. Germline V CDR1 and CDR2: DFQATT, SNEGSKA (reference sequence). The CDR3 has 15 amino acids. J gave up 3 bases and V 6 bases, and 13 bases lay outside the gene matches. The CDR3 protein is CSATSPGQANYEQYF. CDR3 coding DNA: TGCAGTGCCACCTCACCGGGACAGGCCAACTACGAGCAGTACTTC.

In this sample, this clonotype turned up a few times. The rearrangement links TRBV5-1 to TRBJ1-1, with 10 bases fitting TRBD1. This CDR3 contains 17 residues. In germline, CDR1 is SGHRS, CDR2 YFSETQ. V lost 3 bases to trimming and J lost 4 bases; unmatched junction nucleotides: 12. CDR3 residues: CASSWTGTGVSGTEAFF. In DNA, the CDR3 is TGCGCCAGCAGCTGGACCGGGACAGGGGTGAGTGGCACTGAAGCTTTCTTT.

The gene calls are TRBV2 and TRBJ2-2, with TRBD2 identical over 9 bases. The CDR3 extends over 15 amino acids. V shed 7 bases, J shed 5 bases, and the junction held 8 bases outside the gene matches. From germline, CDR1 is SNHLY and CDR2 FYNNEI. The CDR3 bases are TGTGCCAGCAATTTCGGCGGGAGGGTAACCGGGGAGCTGTTTTTT. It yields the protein CASNFGGRVTGELFF.

CDR3: CASSQETTQETQYF. The DNA of the CDR3 is TGCGCCAGCAGCCAAGAAACTACCCAAGAGACCCAGTACTTC. V gene TRBV4-1 combines with J gene TRBJ2-5; D remains unclear. Trimming removed 0 bases from V and 1 base from J, with 6 bases in between. CDR3 size: 14 residues. Germline V gene data show CDR1 as MGHRA and CDR2 as YSYEKL.

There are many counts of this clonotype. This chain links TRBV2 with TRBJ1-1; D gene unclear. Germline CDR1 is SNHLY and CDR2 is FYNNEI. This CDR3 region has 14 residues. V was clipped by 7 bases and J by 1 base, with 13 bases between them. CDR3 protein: CASNFRVENTEAFF. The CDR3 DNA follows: TGTGCCAGCAATTTTCGGGTAGAGAACACTGAAGCTTTCTTT.

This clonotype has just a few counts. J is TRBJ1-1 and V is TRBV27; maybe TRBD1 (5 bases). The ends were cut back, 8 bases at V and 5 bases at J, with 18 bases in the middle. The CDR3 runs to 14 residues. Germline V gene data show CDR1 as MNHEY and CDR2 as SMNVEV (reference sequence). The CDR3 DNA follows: TGTGCCAGCGCCTGGGGGGTTCAGGGAACTGAAGCTTTCTTT. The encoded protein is CASAWGVQGTEAFF.

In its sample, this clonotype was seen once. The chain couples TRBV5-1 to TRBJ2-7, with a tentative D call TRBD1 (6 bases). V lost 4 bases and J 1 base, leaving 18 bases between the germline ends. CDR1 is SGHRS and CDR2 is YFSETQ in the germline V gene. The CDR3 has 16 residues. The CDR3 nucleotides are TGCGCCAGCAGCCCATCGACAGGTAGGGGTTCCTACGAGCAGTACTTC. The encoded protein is CASSPSTGRGSYEQYF.

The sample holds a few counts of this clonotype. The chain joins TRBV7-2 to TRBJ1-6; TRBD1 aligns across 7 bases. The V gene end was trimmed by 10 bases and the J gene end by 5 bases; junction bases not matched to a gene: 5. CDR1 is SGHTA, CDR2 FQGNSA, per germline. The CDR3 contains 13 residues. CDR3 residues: CATRDRNNSPLHF. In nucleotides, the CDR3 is TGTGCCACCCGGGACAGAAATAATTCACCCCTCCACTTT.

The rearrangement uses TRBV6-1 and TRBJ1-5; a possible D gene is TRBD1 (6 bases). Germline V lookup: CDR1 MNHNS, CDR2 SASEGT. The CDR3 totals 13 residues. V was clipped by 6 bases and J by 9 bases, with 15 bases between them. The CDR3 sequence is CASRQHDRPPQHF. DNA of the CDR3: TGTGCCAGCAGACAGCACGACAGGCCGCCCCAGCATTTT.

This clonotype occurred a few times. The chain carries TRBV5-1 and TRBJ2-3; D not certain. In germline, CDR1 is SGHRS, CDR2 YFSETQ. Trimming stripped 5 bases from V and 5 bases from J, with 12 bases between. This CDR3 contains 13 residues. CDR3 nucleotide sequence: TGCGCCAGCAGGGGCACAGTCCGAGATACGCAGTATTTT. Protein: CASRGTVRDTQYF.